This T cell receptor beta chain was profiled in a study of CD8+ T cells in alopecia areata. Isolated RNA was reverse transcribed into cDNA used as the sequencing template. This table comes from immunoSEQ multiplex PCR, and its TCRdb copy is limited to in-frame clones, with some not included. This sample has about 190,000 clones, with 45% to 75% found just once. The treatment is: oral pan-JAK inhibitor, 5-10 mg twice daily. Germline CDR1 and CDR2: ENHRY and SYGVKD. The junction had 9 bases not matched to a gene; V was cut back by 6 bases and J by 2 bases. This CDR3 is 16 amino acids long. V gene TRBV10-3 combines with J gene TRBJ2-5; TRBD2 aligns across 10 bases. The specimen was CD4+ T cells sorted from blood, collected at week 4, from a patient treated with tofacitinib. This receptor was identified in a human donor with alopecia areata. The CDR3 region has the DNA TGTGCCATCAGCGGGTCTAGCGGGAGAGAACAAGAGACCCAGTACTTC. This codes for CAISGSSGREQETQYF.